The 11 T cell receptor beta chains listed next were all sequenced from one sample in a study of CD8 T cells in Susac syndrome. Random-hexamer reverse transcription was applied to about 0.45 to 1 ug RNA. One entry per CDR3 protein, called by TCRdb with MiXCR from the immunoSEQ multiplex PCR reads. This table has 150,000 to 190,000 distinct CDR3 sequences, approximately 95% appearing once. The sequencing sample was made of CD4+ T cells from PBMCs. These receptors originate from a human donor with Susac syndrome.

The V and J genes are TRBV25-1 and TRBJ2-5; D tentatively reads TRBD1 or TRBD2 (5 bases each). This CDR3 has 15 residues. With 2 bases removed from V and 0 bases from J, the gap between germline ends came to 10 bases. Germline assignment: CDR1 MGHDK and CDR2 SYGVNS. CDR3 sequence reads: CASSEQGPYQETQYF. Written as DNA, the CDR3 is TGTGCCAGCAGTGAACAGGGACCGTACCAAGAGACCCAGTACTTC.

The rearrangement joins TRBV5-4 to TRBJ2-5; the match to TRBD2 covers 7 bases. The junction had 8 bases not matched to a gene; V was cut back by 4 bases and J by 2 bases. This CDR3 region has 15 residues. Germline CDR1 SGHNT, CDR2 YYREEE (reference sequence). The CDR3 here is CASSPNRGVQETQYF. The CDR3 nucleotides are TGTGCCAGCAGCCCGAATCGGGGGGTACAAGAGACCCAGTACTTC.

This chain links TRBV5-1 with TRBJ2-3, with TRBD2 matching 8 bases. The ends lost 2 bases at V and 3 bases at J; junction bases unmatched: 5. The CDR3 is 15 amino acids. CDR1 and CDR2 (germline): SGHRS, YFSETQ. CDR3 region: CASSFGRGETDTQYF. The CDR3 DNA is TGCGCCAGCAGCTTTGGGCGGGGGGAGACAGATACGCAGTATTTT.

The chain is built from TRBV12-3 or TRBV12-4 and TRBJ2-2; no firm D call. This CDR3 has 11 residues. The ends were cut back, 8 bases at V and 1 base at J, with 2 bases in the middle. The CDR3 DNA sequence: TGTGCCAGCGTGAACACCGGGGAGCTGTTTTTT. Translated, it gives CASVNTGELFF.

The chain links TRBV3-1 to TRBJ2-5; D remains unclear. The CDR3 extends over 14 amino acids. The V gene lost 3 bases and the J gene lost 0 bases, with 8 bases spanning the gap. Germline V CDR1 and CDR2: LGHDT, YNNKEL (reference sequence). The CDR3, as DNA: TGTGCCAGCAGCCAGCGCCGGGACCAAGAGACCCAGTACTTC. Translated: CASSQRRDQETQYF.

This chain joins TRBV29-1 and TRBJ2-5, with D possibly being TRBD1 (5 bases). Germline V CDR1 and CDR2: SQVTM, ANQGSEA. This CDR3 is built from 13 residues. V lost 4 bases and J 3 bases, leaving 12 bases between the germline ends. The CDR3 spells CSVGQGKKETQYF. CDR3 coding DNA: TGCAGCGTTGGGCAGGGTAAAAAAGAGACCCAGTACTTC.

The chain combines TRBV18 with TRBJ2-2; D is undetermined. The V end lost 6 bases, the J end lost 5 bases, and 13 bases lay between the germline ends. CDR1 KGHSH and CDR2 LQKENI come from the germline V gene. The CDR3 is made up of 14 amino acids. Here the CDR3 reads CASSPSDATGELFF. The CDR3 DNA sequence: TGTGCCAGCTCCCCGTCGGACGCTACCGGGGAGCTGTTTTTT.

The chain uses TRBV7-9 and TRBJ2-5; D gene unclear. Looked up from germline, CDR1 is SEHNR and CDR2 is FQNEAQ (reference sequence). The CDR3 sequence is 15 residues long. The V and J ends lost 3 bases and 0 bases respectively, with 11 bases between them. CDR3 region: CASSFRPQYQETQYF. CDR3 nucleotides: TGTGCCAGCAGCTTCAGGCCACAGTACCAAGAGACCCAGTACTTC. The full variable domain, its missing parts supplied by reference TRBV7-9 and TRBJ2-5, is DTGVSQNPRHKITKRGQNVTFRCDPISEHNRLYWYRQTLGQGPEFLTYFQNEAQLEKSRLLSDRFSAERPKGSFSTLEIQRTEQGDSAMYLCASSFRPQYQETQYFGPGTRLLVL.

The chain joins TRBV7-9 to TRBJ2-1; D is perhaps TRBD2 (5 bases). CDR1 is SEHNR, CDR2 FQNEAQ, per germline (reference sequence). Trimming took 4 bases from V and 0 from J, leaving 13 bases between them. The CDR3 totals 16 residues. The CDR3 coding sequence is TGTGCCAGCAGCTCGGAGCATCGGGGCTCCTACAATGAGCAGTTCTTC. Its translation is CASSSEHRGSYNEQFF.

A single count supports this clonotype. The V and J genes are TRBV2 and TRBJ2-7; 9 nucleotides line up with TRBD1. CDR1 and CDR2 (germline): SNHLY, FYNNEI. The trim removed 2 bases at V and 6 bases at J, leaving 8 bases unmatched. This CDR3 is 15 amino acids long. The CDR3 loop is CASSENRGLNGEQYF. The CDR3 DNA follows: TGTGCCAGCAGTGAAAACAGGGGGCTTAATGGCGAGCAGTACTTC.

The chain joins TRBV5-8 to TRBJ1-5; D remains ambiguous. V was clipped by 0 bases and J by 7 bases, with 11 bases between them. The germline V gene encodes CDR1 SGHTS and CDR2 YDEGEE. The CDR3 has 14 residues. CDR3 bases: TGTGCCAGCAGCTTGGGCCGGTGGGAACAGCCCCAGCATTTT. The encoded protein is CASSLGRWEQPQHF.